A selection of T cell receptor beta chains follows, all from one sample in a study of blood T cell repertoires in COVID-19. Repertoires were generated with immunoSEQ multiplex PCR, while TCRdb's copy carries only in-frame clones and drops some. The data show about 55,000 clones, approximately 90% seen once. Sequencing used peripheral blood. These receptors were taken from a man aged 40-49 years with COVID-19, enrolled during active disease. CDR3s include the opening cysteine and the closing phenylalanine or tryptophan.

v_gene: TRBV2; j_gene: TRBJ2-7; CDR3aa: CASSPMGQASGEQYF
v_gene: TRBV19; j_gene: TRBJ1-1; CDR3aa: CASSIDGVGRGDTEAFF
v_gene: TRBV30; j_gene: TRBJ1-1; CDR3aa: CAWSVRRGSTEAFF
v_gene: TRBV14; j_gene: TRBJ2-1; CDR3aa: CASSQGTGPNEQFF
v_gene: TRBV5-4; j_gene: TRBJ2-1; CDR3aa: CASSPNSGSRNEQFF
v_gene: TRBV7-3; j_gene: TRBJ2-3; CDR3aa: CASSATGGGTDTQYF
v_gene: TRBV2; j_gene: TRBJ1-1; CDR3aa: CASRRGGATAFF
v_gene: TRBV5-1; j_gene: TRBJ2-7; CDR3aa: CASSPGGHEQYF
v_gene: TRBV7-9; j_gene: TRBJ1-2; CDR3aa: CASSLGKGAIVGYTF
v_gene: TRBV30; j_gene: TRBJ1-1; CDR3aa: CAWTSTTEAFF
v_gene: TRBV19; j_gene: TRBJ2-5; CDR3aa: CASRRDRGQETQYF
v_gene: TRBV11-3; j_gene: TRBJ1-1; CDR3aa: CASSLALNTEAFF
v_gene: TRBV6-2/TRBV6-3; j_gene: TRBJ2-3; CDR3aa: CASSYASGIPLPREDTQYF
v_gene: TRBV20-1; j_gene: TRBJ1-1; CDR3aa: CSARGDSEAFF
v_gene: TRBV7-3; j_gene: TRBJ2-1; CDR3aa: CASSLGLAGINEQFF
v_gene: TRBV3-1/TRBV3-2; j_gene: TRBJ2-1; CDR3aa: CASSQEPGSSYNEQFF